Below are 5 T cell receptor beta chains sequenced from a single sample in a study of OX40 agonist ivuxolimab in advanced cancers. TCRdb's copy holds only in-frame clones and misses some; the assay was immunoSEQ multiplex PCR. The sample has fewer than 80,000 clones; roughly 86% are singletons. The sample was CD4+ or CD8+ T cells sorted from blood, taken in a trial of the OX40 agonist ivuxolimab. The receptors stem from an adult with an advanced solid tumor such as melanoma, head and neck, liver or kidney cancer.

This sequence joins TRBV11-3 and TRBJ2-1; D is tentatively TRBD1 or TRBD2 (6 bases each). V was cut by 7 bases and J by 10 bases, with 17 bases left in between. The CDR3 is 13 residues long. Germline-derived CDR1 and CDR2 are SGHNT and YENEEA. The CDR3 here is CASTWGASREQFF. The CDR3 DNA follows: TGTGCCAGCACCTGGGGGGCTAGCCGGGAGCAGTTCTTC. Using reference TRBV11-3 and TRBJ2-1 for the parts outside the CDR3, the full variable domain is EAGVVQSPRYKIIEKKQPVAFWCNPISGHNTLYWYLQNLGQGPELLIRYENEEAVDDSQLPKDRFSAERLKGVDSTLKIQPAELGDSAVYLCASTWGASREQFFGPGTRLTVL.

This chain connects TRBV4-2 to TRBJ2-1; 11 bases are a match to TRBD2. Germline-derived CDR1 and CDR2 are LGHNA and YNFKEQ. The CDR3 covers 17 residues. V was pared by 0 bases and J by 9 bases, with 10 bases of the junction left unmatched. The CDR3 protein is CASSQDSLGLADLEQFF. The CDR3 bases are TGTGCCAGCAGCCAAGATAGTTTGGGACTAGCGGATCTTGAGCAGTTCTTC.

This clone showed up just once. The chain joins TRBV9 to TRBJ2-3, with 13 nucleotides matching TRBD2. The germline gives CDR1 SGDLS, CDR2 YYNGEE. The CDR3 covers 16 residues. V trimming: 4 bases; J trimming: 2 bases; junction bases outside the gene matches: 4. The CDR3 DNA sequence: TGTGCCAGCAGCATCGGGACTAGCGGGGTCACAGATACGCAGTATTTT. Protein: CASSIGTSGVTDTQYF.

This sequence joins TRBV5-6 and TRBJ1-1; D is unclear. V lost 0 bases and J 5 bases, leaving 11 bases between the germline ends. The CDR3 is 14 amino acids. The germline CDR1 and CDR2 sequences are SGHDT and YYEEEE. The CDR3 nucleotides read TGTGCCAGCAGCTTGGTCTCGGGCCGTACTGAAGCTTTCTTT. Its translation is CASSLVSGRTEAFF. Together with reference TRBV5-6 and TRBJ1-1, the CDR3 gives the full variable domain: DAGVTQSPTHLIKTRGQQVTLRCSPKSGHDTVSWYQQALGQGPQFIFQYYEEEERQRGNFPDRFSGHQFPNYSSELNVNALLLGDSALYLCASSLVSGRTEAFFGQGTRLTVV.

This clone was seen once. In nucleotides, the CDR3 is TGCGCCAGCAGTACCGGGACTGACACAGATACGCAGTATTTT. It specifies CASSTGTDTDTQYF. This sequence joins TRBV5-1 and TRBJ2-3, with D tentatively TRBD2 (6 bases). CDR1 and CDR2 (germline): SGHRS, YFSETQ. This CDR3 is 14 amino acids long. The V and J ends lost 5 bases and 2 bases respectively, with 12 bases between them.